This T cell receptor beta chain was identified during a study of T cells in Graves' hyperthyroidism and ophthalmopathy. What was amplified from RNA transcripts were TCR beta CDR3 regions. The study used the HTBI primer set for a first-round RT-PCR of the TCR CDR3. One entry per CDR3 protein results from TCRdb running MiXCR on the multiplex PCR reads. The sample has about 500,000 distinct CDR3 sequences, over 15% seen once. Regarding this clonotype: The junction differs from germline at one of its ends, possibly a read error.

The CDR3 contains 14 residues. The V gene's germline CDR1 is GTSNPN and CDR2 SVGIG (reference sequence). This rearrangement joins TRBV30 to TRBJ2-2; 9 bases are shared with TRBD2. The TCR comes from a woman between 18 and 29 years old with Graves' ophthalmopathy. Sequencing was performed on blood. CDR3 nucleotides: TGTGCCACCAGGCTAGCGGGAAACACCGGGGTGCTGTTTTTT. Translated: CATRLAGNTGVLFF.